This record looks at one T cell receptor (beta chain) sequence and its context. What it binds is not known. Time point here: newly diagnosed GD, antithyroid drugs for less than 3 months. The TCR library was prepared using RNA isolated from PBMCs. This entry is derived from a study of regulatory T cells in long-lasting Graves disease. Study-level results: Relative to new patients (around 1,000), persistent patients exhibited greater sharing of public clonotypes (about 3,000).

V was clipped by 6 bases and J by 8 bases, with 14 bases between them. The CDR3 totals 12 residues. Germline assignment: CDR1 DFQATT and CDR2 SNEGSKA (reference sequence). In building TCR beta libraries, iRepertoire HTBI primers were used together with Arm-PCR of CDR3 regions. Via MiXCR, TCRdb re-called the multiplex PCR reads, giving one row per CDR3 protein. In the table there are approximately 480,000 distinct CDR3 sequences, about 17% of which are singletons. The same specimen was also included in a second study, on T cells in Graves' hyperthyroidism and ophthalmopathy. That study reports: Graves' hyperthyroidism was deemed stable absent ophthalmopathy progression within 18 months. Most thyroid clonotypes with frequency above 0.001 were detected in blood.

The source of this sequence is a man aged 35-49 years with Graves disease. The input for sequencing was peripheral blood mononuclear cells (PBMCs), taken at new diagnosis, from a patient treated with antithyroid drugs. This chain joins TRBV20-1 and TRBJ2-1; D is uncertain. The CDR3 DNA reads TGCAGTGCGGGCGACTCCTTAGATGAGCAGTTCTTC. Encoded protein: CSAGDSLDEQFF.